This T cell receptor (beta chain) was sequenced in a study of cytomegalovirus exposure and HLA in healthy donors. Looking at the study overall: Membership in the Caucasian-associated ancestry cluster was found for 75% to 85% of 300 to 500 genotyped donors.

Study results and limitations: What TCR beta sequences reportedly achieved was accurate prediction of HLA-A and HLA-B alleles in most subjects. With later analysis, a missense DCLRE1C variant became linked to TCR beta V- and J-gene trimming. There were some public TCRs occurring in many donors, but most TCR sequences were rare.

PCR was performed using 60 Vbeta and 13 Jbeta primers. Here immunoSEQ multiplex PCR was the method, and the copy in TCRdb shows in-frame clones only, minus some. The profile covers roughly 130,000 clones, with less than 85% appearing a single time and 1.5% to 2% taken by the ten largest. As for this clone: Its cognate antigen is unknown.

The CDR3 extends over 14 amino acids. The germline V and J ends were trimmed by 2 bases and 11 bases, with 18 bases remaining between them. Germline CDR1 reads SGHTA; CDR2 reads FQGTGA. The sequence came from a man aged 40-50 years in good health and CMV-seronegative. The sequencing input was PBMCs. The chain combines TRBV7-3 with TRBJ2-5, with D perhaps TRBD1 (5 bases). The CDR3 bases are TGTGCCAGCAGCTTAGACAGCACAAGAGATTTACAGTACTTC. Amino acids: CASSLDSTRDLQYF.